Listed here are 7 T cell receptor beta chains from one sample, sequenced in a study of monozygotic twins with inflammatory bowel disease. Reanalyzing the 5' RACE reads, TCRdb keeps one entry per CDR3 protein, without DNA. The data show fewer than 200,000 distinct CDR3 sequences, and the top ten clones hold roughly 2.3%. Sequencing was performed on blood. The receptors were sampled from a human donor with ulcerative colitis or Crohn's disease, or a healthy co-twin of an affected twin (not recorded which).

The gene calls are TRBV11-2 and TRBJ1-3. This CDR3 spans 17 amino acids. CDR1 is SGHAT and CDR2 is FQNNGV in the germline V gene. CDR3 loop: CASSLDPPAARGNTIYF.

The chain's CDR3 is CASSQEVYTDTQYF. The V call is TRBV4-2, the J call TRBJ2-3. In germline, CDR1 is LGHNA, CDR2 YNFKEQ. This CDR3 has 14 amino acids.

The V call is TRBV11-2, the J call TRBJ1-6; no DNA is available, so the TRBD1 call from TCRdb remains unchecked. The CDR3 is made up of 19 amino acids. Germline V gives CDR1 SGHAT, CDR2 FQNNGV. CDR3 loop: CASSHRGQGGRGTNSPLHF.

This sequence joins TRBV4-3 and TRBJ2-2. CDR3 length: 16 amino acids. In germline, CDR1 is LGHNA, CDR2 YSLEER. The CDR3 sequence is CASSQDGGANTGELFF.

The chain employs TRBV3-1 and TRBJ1-6; with no DNA, the TCRdb D assignment of TRBD1 cannot be verified. The CDR3 loop spans 20 amino acids. Looked up from germline, CDR1 is LGHDT and CDR2 is YNNKEL (reference sequence). The CDR3 loop is CASSQDPPGQGAIYNSPLHF.

The rearrangement uses TRBV27 and TRBJ2-1; as DNA is missing, the TRBD2 call by TCRdb cannot be tested. Per the germline V gene, CDR1 is MNHEY and CDR2 is SMNVEV (reference sequence). The CDR3 spans 17 residues. CDR3: CASSPVAGAYSYNEQFF.

The chain links TRBV5-4 to TRBJ2-4; TCRdb's D gene call, TRBD2, goes unchecked for lack of DNA. The CDR3 length is 15 residues. CDR1 is SGHNT and CDR2 is YYREEE in the germline V gene (reference sequence). CDR3 residues: CASSPGGAEGNIQYF.